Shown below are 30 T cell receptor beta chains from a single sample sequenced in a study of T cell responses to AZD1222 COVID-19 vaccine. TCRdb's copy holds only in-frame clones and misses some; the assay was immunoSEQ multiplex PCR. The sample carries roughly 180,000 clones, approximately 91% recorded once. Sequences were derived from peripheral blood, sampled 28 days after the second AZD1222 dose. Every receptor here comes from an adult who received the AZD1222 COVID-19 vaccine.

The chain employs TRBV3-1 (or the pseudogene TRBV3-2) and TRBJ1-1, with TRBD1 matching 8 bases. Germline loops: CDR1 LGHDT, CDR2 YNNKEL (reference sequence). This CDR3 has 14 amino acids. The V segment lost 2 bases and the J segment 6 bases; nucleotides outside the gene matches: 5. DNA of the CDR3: TGTGCCAGCAGCCAAAGGACAGGGACTCCTGAAGCTTTCTTT. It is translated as CASSQRTGTPEAFF.

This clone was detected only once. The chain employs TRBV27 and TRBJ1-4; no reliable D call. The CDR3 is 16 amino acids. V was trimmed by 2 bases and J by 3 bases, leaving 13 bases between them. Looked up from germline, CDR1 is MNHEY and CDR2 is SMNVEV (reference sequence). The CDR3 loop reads CASSLRLTDANEKLFF. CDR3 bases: TGTGCCAGCAGTTTACGATTGACGGATGCTAATGAAAAACTGTTTTTT.

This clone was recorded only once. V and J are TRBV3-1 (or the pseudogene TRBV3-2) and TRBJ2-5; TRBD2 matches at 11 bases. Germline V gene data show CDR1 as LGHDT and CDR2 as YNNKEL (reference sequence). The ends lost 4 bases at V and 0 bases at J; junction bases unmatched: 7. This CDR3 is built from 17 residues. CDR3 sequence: CASSPLAGGPYQETQYF. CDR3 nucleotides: TGTGCCAGCAGCCCCCTAGCGGGGGGCCCGTACCAAGAGACCCAGTACTTC.

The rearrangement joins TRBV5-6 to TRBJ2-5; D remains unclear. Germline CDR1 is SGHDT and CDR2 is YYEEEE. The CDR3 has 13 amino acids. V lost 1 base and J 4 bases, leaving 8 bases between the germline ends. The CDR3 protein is CASSLIAAETQYF. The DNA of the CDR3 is TGTGCCAGCAGCTTGATAGCTGCAGAGACCCAGTACTTC.

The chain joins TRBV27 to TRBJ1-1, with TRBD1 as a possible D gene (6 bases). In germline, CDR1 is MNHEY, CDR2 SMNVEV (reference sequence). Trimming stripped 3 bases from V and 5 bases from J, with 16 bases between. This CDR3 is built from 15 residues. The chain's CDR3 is CASSFRDNELTEAFF. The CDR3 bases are TGTGCCAGCAGTTTCCGGGACAATGAGTTGACTGAAGCTTTCTTT.

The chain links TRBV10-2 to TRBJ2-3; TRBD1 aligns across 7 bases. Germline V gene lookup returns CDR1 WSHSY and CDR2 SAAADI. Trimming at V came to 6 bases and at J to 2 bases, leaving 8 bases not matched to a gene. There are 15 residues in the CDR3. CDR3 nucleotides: TGCGCCAGCAGGGAGACAGGGTCCTACACAGATACGCAGTATTTT. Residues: CASRETGSYTDTQYF.

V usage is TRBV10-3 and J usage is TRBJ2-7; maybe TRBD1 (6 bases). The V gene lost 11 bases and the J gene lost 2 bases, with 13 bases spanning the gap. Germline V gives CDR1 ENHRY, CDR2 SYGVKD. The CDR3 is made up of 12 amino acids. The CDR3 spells CASRQDPYEQYF. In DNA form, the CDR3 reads TGTGCCTCCCGACAGGACCCCTACGAGCAGTACTTC.

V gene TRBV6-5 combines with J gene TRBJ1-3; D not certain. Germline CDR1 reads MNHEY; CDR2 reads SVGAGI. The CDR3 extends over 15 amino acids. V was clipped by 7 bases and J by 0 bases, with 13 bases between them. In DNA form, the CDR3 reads TGTGCCAGCACCGAGGGATTTAGCTCTGGAAACACCATATATTTT. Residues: CASTEGFSSGNTIYF.

The CDR3: CASRSGTGVYGYTF. The CDR3 nucleotides read TGCGCCAGCAGATCCGGGACAGGGGTTTATGGCTACACCTTC. This chain links TRBV5-1 with TRBJ1-2; TRBD1 aligns across 10 bases. J lost 5 bases, V lost 5 bases, and 6 bases had no gene match. The CDR3 runs 14 residues. Looked up from germline, CDR1 is SGHRS and CDR2 is YFSETQ.

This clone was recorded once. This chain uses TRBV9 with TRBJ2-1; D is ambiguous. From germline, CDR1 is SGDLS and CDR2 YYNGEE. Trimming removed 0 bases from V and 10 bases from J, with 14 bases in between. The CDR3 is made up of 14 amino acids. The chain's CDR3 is CASSVGEGPREQFF. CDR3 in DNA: TGTGCCAGCAGCGTAGGTGAAGGCCCCAGGGAGCAGTTCTTC.

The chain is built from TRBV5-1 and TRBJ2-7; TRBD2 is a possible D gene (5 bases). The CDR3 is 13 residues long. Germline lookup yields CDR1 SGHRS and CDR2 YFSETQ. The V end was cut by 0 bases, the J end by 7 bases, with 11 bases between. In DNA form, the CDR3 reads TGCGCCAGCAGCTTGGAACCTCGAGGGGAGCAGTACTTC. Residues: CASSLEPRGEQYF.

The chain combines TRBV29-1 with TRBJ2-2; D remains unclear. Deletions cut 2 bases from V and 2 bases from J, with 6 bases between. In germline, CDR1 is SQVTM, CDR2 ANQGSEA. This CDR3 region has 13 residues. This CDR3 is CSVELGNTGELFF. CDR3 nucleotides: TGCAGCGTTGAACTAGGTAACACCGGGGAGCTGTTTTTT.

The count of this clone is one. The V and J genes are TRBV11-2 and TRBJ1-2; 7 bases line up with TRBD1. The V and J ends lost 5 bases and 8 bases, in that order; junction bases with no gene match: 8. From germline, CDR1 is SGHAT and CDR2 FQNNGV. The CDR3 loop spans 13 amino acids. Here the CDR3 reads CASSLLRGFGYTF. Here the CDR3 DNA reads TGTGCCAGCAGCCTCCTCAGGGGGTTCGGCTACACCTTC.

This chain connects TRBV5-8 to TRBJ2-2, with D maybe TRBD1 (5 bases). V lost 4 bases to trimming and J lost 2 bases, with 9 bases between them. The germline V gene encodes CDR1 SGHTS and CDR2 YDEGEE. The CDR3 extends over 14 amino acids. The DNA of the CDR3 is TGTGCCAGCAGCCCAGGGCGCAACACCGGGGAGCTGTTTTTT. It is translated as CASSPGRNTGELFF.

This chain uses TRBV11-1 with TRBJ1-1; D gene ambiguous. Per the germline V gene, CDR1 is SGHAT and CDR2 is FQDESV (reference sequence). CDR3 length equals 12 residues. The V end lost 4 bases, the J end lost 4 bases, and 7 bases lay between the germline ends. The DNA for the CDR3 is TGTGCCAGCAGCTCCCAAAGCACTGAAGCTTTCTTT. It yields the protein CASSSQSTEAFF.

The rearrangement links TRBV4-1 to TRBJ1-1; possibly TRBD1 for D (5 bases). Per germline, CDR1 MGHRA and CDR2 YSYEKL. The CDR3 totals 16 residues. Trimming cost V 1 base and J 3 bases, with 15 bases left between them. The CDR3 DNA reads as TGCGCCAGCAGCCAAGGCCAGGCCCGAGGGGACACTGAAGCTTTCTTT. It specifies CASSQGQARGDTEAFF.

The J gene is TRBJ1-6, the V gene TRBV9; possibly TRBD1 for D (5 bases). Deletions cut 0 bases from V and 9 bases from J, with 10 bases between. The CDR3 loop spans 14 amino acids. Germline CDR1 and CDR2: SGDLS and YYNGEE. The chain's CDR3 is CASSVGRGSSPLHF. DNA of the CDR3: TGTGCCAGCAGCGTAGGGCGGGGCAGTTCACCCCTCCACTTT.

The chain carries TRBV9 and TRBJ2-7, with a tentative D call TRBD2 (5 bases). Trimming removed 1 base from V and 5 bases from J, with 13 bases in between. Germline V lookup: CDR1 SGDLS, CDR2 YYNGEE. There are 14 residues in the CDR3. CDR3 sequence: CASSVHQGRDEQYF. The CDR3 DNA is TGTGCCAGCAGCGTACATCAAGGGCGGGACGAGCAGTACTTC.

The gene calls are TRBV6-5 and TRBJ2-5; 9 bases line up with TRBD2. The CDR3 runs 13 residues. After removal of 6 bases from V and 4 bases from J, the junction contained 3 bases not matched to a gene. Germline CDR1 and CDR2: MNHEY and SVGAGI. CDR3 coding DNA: TGTGCCAGCAGGGTAGCGGGAGCAGAGACCCAGTACTTC. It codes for CASRVAGAETQYF.

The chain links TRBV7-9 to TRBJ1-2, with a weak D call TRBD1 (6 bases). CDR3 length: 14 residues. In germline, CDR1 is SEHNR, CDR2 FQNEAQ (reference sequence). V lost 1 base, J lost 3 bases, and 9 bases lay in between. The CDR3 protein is CASSLGYRDYGYTF. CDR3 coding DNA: TGTGCCAGCAGCTTAGGCTACAGGGACTATGGCTACACCTTC.

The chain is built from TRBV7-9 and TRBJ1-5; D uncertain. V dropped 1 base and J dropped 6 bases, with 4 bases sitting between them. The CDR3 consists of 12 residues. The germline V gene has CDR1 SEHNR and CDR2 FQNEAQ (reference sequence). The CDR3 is CASSLVGQPQHF. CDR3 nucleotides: TGTGCCAGCAGCTTAGTAGGTCAGCCCCAGCATTTT.

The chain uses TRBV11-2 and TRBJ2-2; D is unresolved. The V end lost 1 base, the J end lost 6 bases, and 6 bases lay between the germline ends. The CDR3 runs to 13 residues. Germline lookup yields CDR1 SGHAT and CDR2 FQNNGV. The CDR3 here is CASSLAASGELFF. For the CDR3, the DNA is TGTGCCAGCAGCTTAGCGGCTTCCGGGGAGCTGTTTTTT.

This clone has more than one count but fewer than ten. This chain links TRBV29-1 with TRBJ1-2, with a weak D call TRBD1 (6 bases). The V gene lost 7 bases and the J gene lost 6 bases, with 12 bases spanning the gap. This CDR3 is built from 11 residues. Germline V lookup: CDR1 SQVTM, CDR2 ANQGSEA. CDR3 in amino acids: CSDGTIDGYTF. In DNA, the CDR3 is TGCAGCGACGGGACAATAGATGGCTACACCTTC.

The CDR3 DNA sequence: TGTGCCAGCACCTACGGACTAGCGGGGGACCAAGAGACCCAGTACTTC. As protein: CASTYGLAGDQETQYF. The chain couples TRBV7-8 to TRBJ2-5; 13 bases agree with TRBD2. The CDR3 runs 16 residues. Trimming took 7 bases from V and 0 from J; bases not matched to a gene: 5. Germline CDR1 and CDR2: SGHVS and FQNEAQ.

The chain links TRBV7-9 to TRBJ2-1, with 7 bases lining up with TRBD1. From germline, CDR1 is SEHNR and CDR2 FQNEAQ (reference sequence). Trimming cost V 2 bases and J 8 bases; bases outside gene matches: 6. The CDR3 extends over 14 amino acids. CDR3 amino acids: CASSLSLTGDEQFF. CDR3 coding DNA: TGTGCCAGCAGCTTATCACTAACAGGGGATGAGCAGTTCTTC.

For the CDR3, the DNA is TGCAGTGCTAGTGGCCAAGGCTCAACCTCTAACTATGGCTACACCTTC. This encodes CSASGQGSTSNYGYTF. The gene calls are TRBV20-1 and TRBJ1-2; D call uncertain. The CDR3 contains 16 residues. CDR1 is DFQATT, CDR2 SNEGSKA, per germline (reference sequence). V gave up 3 bases and J gave up 0 bases, with 17 bases separating them.

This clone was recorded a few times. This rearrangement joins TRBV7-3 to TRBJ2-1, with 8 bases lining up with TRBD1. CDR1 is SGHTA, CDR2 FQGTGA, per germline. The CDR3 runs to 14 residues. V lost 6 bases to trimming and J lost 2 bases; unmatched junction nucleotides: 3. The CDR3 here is CASSKTGAYNEQFF. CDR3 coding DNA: TGTGCCAGCAGTAAGACAGGGGCCTACAATGAGCAGTTCTTC. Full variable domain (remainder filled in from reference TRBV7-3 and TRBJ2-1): GAGVSQTPSNKVTEKGKYVELRCDPISGHTALYWYRQSLGQGPEFLIYFQGTGAADDSGLPNDRFFAVRPEGSVSTLKIQRTERGDSAVYLCASSKTGAYNEQFFGPGTRLTVL.

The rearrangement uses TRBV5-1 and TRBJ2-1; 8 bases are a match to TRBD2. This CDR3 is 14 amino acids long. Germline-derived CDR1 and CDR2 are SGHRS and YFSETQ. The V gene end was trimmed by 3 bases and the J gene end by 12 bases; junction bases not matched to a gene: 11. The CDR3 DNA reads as TGCGCCAGCAGCTATAGCGGGATCGCGAAGGGGCAGTTCTTC. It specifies CASSYSGIAKGQFF. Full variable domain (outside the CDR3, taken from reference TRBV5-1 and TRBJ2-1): KAGVTQTPRYLIKTRGQQVTLSCSPISGHRSVSWYQQTPGQGLQFLFEYFSETQRNKGNFPGRFSGRQFSNSRSEMNVSTLELGDSALYLCASSYSGIAKGQFFGPGTRLTVL.

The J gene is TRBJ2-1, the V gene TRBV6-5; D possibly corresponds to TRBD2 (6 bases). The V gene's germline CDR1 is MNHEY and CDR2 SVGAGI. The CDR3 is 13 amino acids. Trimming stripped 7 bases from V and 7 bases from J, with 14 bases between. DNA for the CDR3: TGTGCCAGCACGTTGCGGGGTGGGAATGAGCAGTTCTTC. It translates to CASTLRGGNEQFF.

The CDR3 DNA follows: TGTGCCAGCAGTTACTCAGGGGGACAGTTGGACACCATATATTTT. This gives the protein CASSYSGGQLDTIYF. This chain joins TRBV6-5 and TRBJ1-3, with 7 bases matching TRBD1. With 0 bases clipped from V and 8 bases from J, the junction kept 7 bases outside the gene matches. Germline V gives CDR1 MNHEY, CDR2 SVGAGI. The CDR3 covers 15 residues.